The TCR beta chain described here comes from a study of blood T cell repertoires in COVID-19. Study at large: Samples came from the United States, Italy and Spain, spanning acute and convalescent COVID-19. T cells, B-cell-depleted T cells, or PBMCs supplied cDNA or gDNA.

The germline V gene encodes CDR1 KGHDR and CDR2 SFDVKD. Trimming removed 0 bases at V and 2 bases at J, with 9 bases between. The CDR3 length is 15 residues. Per the original data handling: From reference gene primer amplification, estimates of nucleated cell counts were derived. Method: immunoSEQ multiplex PCR; TCRdb's copy keeps in-frame clones and lacks some. That table is the source of V, J and clone size, and D and trimming were worked out from the DNA. The sample carries about 220,000 clones, about 84% recorded once. The sequence was collected from a human donor in a cohort sampled during active COVID-19. The chain employs TRBV24-1 and TRBJ1-2; no clear D. The sequencing sample was made of peripheral blood. This CDR3 is CATSDLFAENYGYTF. CDR3 nucleotides: TGTGCCACCAGTGATTTGTTCGCGGAGAACTATGGCTACACCTTC.